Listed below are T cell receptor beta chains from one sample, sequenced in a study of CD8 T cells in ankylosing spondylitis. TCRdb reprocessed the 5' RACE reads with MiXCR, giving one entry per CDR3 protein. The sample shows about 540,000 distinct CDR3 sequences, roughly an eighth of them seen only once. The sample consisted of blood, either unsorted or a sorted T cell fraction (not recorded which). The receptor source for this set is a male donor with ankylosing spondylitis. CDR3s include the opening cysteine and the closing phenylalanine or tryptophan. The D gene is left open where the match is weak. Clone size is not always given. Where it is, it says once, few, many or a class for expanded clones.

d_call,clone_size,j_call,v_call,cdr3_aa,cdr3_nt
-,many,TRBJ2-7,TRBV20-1,CSASRGMAYEQYF,TGCAGTGCTAGCAGGGGTATGGCCTACGAGCAGTACTTC
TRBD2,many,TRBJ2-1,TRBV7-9,CASSLSGRGEQFF,TGTGCCAGCAGCTTAAGCGGGAGGGGTGAGCAGTTCTTC
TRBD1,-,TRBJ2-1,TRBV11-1,CASSPQGESTSLFF,TGTGCCAGCAGCCCCCAGGGGGAATCCACTTCGCTGTTCTTC
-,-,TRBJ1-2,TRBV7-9,CASSFAGFRGYTF,TGTGCCAGCAGCTTCGCAGGGTTTCGAGGCTACACCTTC
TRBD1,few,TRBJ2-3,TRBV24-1,CATSDLRNRGGTDTQYF,TGTGCCACCAGTGACCTCCGGAACAGGGGAGGCACAGATACGCAGTATTTT
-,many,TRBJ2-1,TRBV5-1,CASSLSLWEQFF,TGCGCCAGCAGCTTAAGCTTGTGGGAGCAGTTCTTC
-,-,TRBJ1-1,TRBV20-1,CSARDLGTSEAFF,TGCAGTGCTAGAGATCTAGGGACGTCTGAAGCTTTCTTT
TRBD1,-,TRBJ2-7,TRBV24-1,CATSDAGTGSSYEQYF,TGTGCCACCAGTGACGCCGGGACAGGAAGTTCCTACGAGCAGTACTTC
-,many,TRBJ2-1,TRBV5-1,CASSLIGTDNEQFF,TGCGCCAGCAGCTTGATCGGGACCGACAATGAGCAGTTCTTC
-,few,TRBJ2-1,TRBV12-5,CASGSNNEQFF,TGTGCTAGTGGTTCTAACAATGAGCAGTTCTTC
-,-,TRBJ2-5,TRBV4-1,CASSPTEALGETQYF,TGCGCCAGCAGCCCTACGGAGGCGTTGGGGGAGACCCAGTACTTC
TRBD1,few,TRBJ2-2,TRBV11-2,CASSFPLGTGNTGELFF,TGTGCCAGCAGCTTTCCACTAGGGACAGGAAACACCGGGGAGCTGTTTTTT
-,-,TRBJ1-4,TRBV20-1,CSANLIGRRAGEKLFF,TGCAGTGCTAACCTAATCGGCAGGCGGGCAGGGGAAAAACTGTTTTTT
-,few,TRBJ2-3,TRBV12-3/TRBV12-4,CASRQSGTRSPDTQYF,TGTGCCAGCAGACAATCCGGGACACGATCACCCGATACGCAGTATTTT
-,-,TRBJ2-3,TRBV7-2,CASSLLVGDTQYF,TGTGCCAGCAGCTTATTGGTGGGAGATACGCAGTATTTT
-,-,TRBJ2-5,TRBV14,CASSQDPGKKTQYF,TGTGCCAGCAGCCAAGATCCCGGAAAAAAGACCCAGTACTTC
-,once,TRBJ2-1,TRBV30,CAWTYWNEQFF,TGTGCCTGGACATACTGGAATGAGCAGTTCTTC
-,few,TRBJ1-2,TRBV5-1,CASSLEVREGNYGYTF,TGCGCCAGCAGCTTGGAAGTCAGGGAAGGGAACTATGGCTACACCTTC
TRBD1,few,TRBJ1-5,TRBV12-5,CASGSDRGQPQHF,TGTGCTAGTGGTTCGGACAGGGGTCAGCCCCAGCATTTT
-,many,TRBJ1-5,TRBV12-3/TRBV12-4,CASSSGGRSGNQPQHF,TGTGCCAGCAGTTCCGGGGGACGGTCCGGCAATCAGCCCCAGCATTTT
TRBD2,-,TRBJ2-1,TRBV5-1,CASSLLAENNEQFF,TGCGCCAGCAGCCTACTAGCGGAGAACAATGAGCAGTTCTTC
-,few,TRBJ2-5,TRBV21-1,CASSKGGTTFRETQYF,TGTGCCAGCAGCAAAGGAGGGACCACATTCCGGGAGACCCAGTACTTC
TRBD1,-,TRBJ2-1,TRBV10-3,CAISPGQTYNEQFF,TGTGCCATCAGTCCGGGACAGACCTACAATGAGCAGTTCTTC
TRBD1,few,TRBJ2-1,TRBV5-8,CASSLGQGAKGNEQFF,TGTGCCAGCAGCTTGGGACAGGGGGCGAAGGGCAATGAGCAGTTCTTC
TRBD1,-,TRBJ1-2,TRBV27,CASSLLQGVGGYTF,TGTGCCAGCAGTTTATTACAGGGGGTGGGTGGCTACACCTTC
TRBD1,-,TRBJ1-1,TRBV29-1,CSVDWDSNTEAFF,TGCAGCGTTGACTGGGACAGCAACACTGAAGCTTTCTTT
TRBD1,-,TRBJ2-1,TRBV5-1,CASSPDRDRDEQFF,TGCGCCAGCAGCCCGGACAGGGATCGGGATGAGCAGTTCTTC
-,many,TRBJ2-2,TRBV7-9,CASSPEGTGELFF,TGTGCCAGCAGCCCGGAGGGCACCGGGGAGCTGTTTTTT
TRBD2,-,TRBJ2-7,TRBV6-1,CASNKGLAGYEQYF,TGTGCCAGCAACAAGGGACTAGCTGGGTACGAGCAGTACTTC
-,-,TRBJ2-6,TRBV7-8,CASSLVRAGANVLTF,TGTGCCAGCAGCTTAGTCAGGGCTGGGGCCAACGTCCTGACTTTC
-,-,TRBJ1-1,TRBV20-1,CGASGGNTEAFF,TGCGGTGCTTCGGGGGGGAACACTGAAGCTTTCTTT
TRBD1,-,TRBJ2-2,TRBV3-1,CASSLLDRVGTGELFF,TGTGCCAGCAGCCTTTTAGACAGGGTAGGCACCGGGGAGCTGTTTTTT
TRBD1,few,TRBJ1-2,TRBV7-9,CASSLGQGAFYGYTF,TGTGCCAGCAGCTTAGGGCAGGGGGCATTCTATGGCTACACCTTC
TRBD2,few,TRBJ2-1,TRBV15,CATSRDRKYSRLAGGFEQFF,TGTGCCACCAGCAGAGATAGGAAGTATAGCCGGCTAGCGGGAGGGTTCGAGCAGTTCTTC
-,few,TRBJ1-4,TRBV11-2,CASSQGSQGKLFF,TGTGCCAGCAGCCAAGGGTCTCAGGGAAAACTGTTTTTT
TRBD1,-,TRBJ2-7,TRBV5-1,CASRPGTGGSYEQYF,TGCGCCAGCAGACCCGGGACAGGGGGCTCCTACGAGCAGTACTTC
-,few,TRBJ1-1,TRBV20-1,CSASQRNTEAFF,TGCAGTGCTAGCCAGAGGAACACTGAAGCTTTCTTT
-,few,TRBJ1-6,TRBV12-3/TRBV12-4,CARSYGTTYNSPLHF,TGTGCCAGAAGTTACGGGACAACCTATAATTCACCCCTCCACTTT
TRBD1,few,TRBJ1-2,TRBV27,CASSIRDRDGYTF,TGTGCCAGCAGTATCAGGGACAGGGATGGCTACACCTTC